This is a list of T cell receptor beta chains from one sample in a study of Tregs in tolerant kidney transplant recipients. Using immunoSEQ multiplex PCR, the repertoire was profiled, and TCRdb retains in-frame clones only, with some absent. This table has some 71,000 clones, approximately 91% appearing once. This material consisted of CD4+ T cells from blood, taken before the transplant. Receptors originate from a human donor who received a combined kidney and bone marrow transplant. The CDR3 runs from the conserved cysteine through the conserved F or W. Each record gives: V gene, D gene, J gene, clone size, CDR3 protein, CDR3 DNA. The D gene is left open where the match is weak. Expanded clones are given a class, and other clones once, few, many or no size at all.

TRBV28	TRBD2	TRBJ2-1	.	CASRIGSGRSDEQFF	TGTGCCAGCAGGATAGGGAGCGGGAGGTCCGATGAGCAGTTCTTC
TRBV4-1	TRBD1	TRBJ1-2	.	CASSQDLGQGPYGYTF	TGCGCCAGCAGCCAAGATCTCGGACAGGGGCCGTATGGCTACACCTTC
TRBV5-1	TRBD1	TRBJ1-5	.	CASSPETGGQPQHF	TGCGCCAGCAGCCCGGAGACAGGGGGTCAGCCCCAGCATTTT
TRBV2	TRBD1	TRBJ1-2	.	CASSYTGTGGWGYTF	TGTGCCAGCAGTTATACCGGGACAGGGGGCTGGGGCTACACCTTC
TRBV2	.	TRBJ1-2	once	CASSDDSWGHGYTF	TGTGCCAGCAGTGACGACTCCTGGGGGCATGGCTACACCTTC
TRBV10-3	.	TRBJ1-2	.	CAISEVTLLNYGYTF	TGTGCCATCAGTGAGGTGACACTTCTTAACTATGGCTACACCTTC
TRBV7-3	.	TRBJ2-2	.	CASSSTTFRELFF	TGTGCCAGCAGCTCCACCACATTCCGGGAGCTGTTTTTT
TRBV5-1	TRBD2	TRBJ2-3	once	CASIEGGTTDTQYF	TGCGCCAGCATTGAGGGAGGGACCACAGATACGCAGTATTTT
TRBV7-2	TRBD2	TRBJ2-1	once	CASSLVVTSGRSSYNEQFF	TGTGCCAGCAGCTTAGTAGTGACTAGCGGGAGGAGCTCCTACAATGAGCAGTTCTTC
TRBV10-3	.	TRBJ1-5	once	CATQAEYSNQPQHF	TGTGCCACCCAGGCTGAATATAGCAATCAGCCCCAGCATTTT
TRBV18	TRBD2	TRBJ2-7	.	CASSPAGSAREGYEQYF	TGTGCCAGCTCACCCGCGGGATCGGCGCGGGAGGGCTACGAGCAGTACTTC
TRBV5-1	.	TRBJ1-2	few	CASSFAAEDGYTF	TGCGCCAGCAGCTTTGCGGCCGAGGATGGCTACACCTTC
TRBV4-3	TRBD1	TRBJ1-4	.	CASSQDMGQFNEKLFF	TGCGCCAGCAGCCAAGATATGGGACAGTTTAATGAAAAACTGTTTTTT
TRBV27	TRBD1	TRBJ1-2	.	CASSFGQGGNYGYTF	TGTGCCAGCAGTTTCGGACAGGGGGGGAACTATGGCTACACCTTC
TRBV28	TRBD2	TRBJ2-7	.	CASALGGEGDEQYF	TGTGCCAGCGCGCTCGGGGGGGAGGGGGACGAGCAGTACTTC
TRBV4-2	TRBD2	TRBJ2-7	.	CASSQIFEREYEQYF	TGTGCCAGCAGCCAAATTTTTGAGCGGGAGTACGAGCAGTACTTC
TRBV28	.	TRBJ2-5	.	CASSPGGAGETQYF	TGTGCCAGCAGTCCAGGAGGGGCTGGGGAGACCCAGTACTTC
TRBV4-1	.	TRBJ1-1	.	CASSRLGARAATEAFF	TGCGCCAGCAGCCGCCTGGGGGCAAGGGCGGCCACTGAAGCTTTCTTT
TRBV6-1	.	TRBJ2-3	.	CASSHRGIGTDTQYF	TGTGCCAGCAGTCATCGCGGGATTGGAACAGATACGCAGTATTTT
TRBV6-5	.	TRBJ2-1	.	CASKEEGWGNNEQFF	TGTGCCAGCAAGGAGGAGGGATGGGGAAACAATGAGCAGTTCTTC